This is a list of T cell receptor beta chains from one sample in a study of breast tumors, draining lymph nodes, adjacent tissues. TCRdb analysed the multiplex PCR reads with MiXCR anew, one entry per CDR3 protein. The sample consists of fewer than 15,000 distinct CDR3 sequences, about three fifths of them appearing once. Sequenced material: tumor-adjacent breast tissue. The receptors derive from a female donor with breast cancer. Some clones in this sample may be carry-over from other donors' samples. Each CDR3 is given with its conserved first and last residue. D genes are given only for firm matches. Clone size appears in some rows only: once, few, many, or a class for an expanded clone.

d_gene,j_gene,abundance,v_gene,CDR3aa,CDR3nt
-,TRBJ1-2,-,TRBV7-8,CASSLEGLYDYSF,TGTGCCAGCAGCTTAGAAGGACTTTATGACTACTCCTTC
-,TRBJ1-4,-,TRBV20-1,CSASRANNEKLFF,TGCAGTGCTAGTCGGGCCAACAATGAAAAACTGTTTTTT
TRBD1,TRBJ1-4,-,TRBV7-8,CASSWDRDEKLFF,TGTGCCAGCAGCTGGGACAGGGATGAAAAACTGTTTTTT
-,TRBJ1-2,-,TRBV11-3,CASSLEGQGLLWKGYTF,TGTGCCAGCAGTTTGGAGGGGCAGGGGCTTCTGTGGAAGGGCTACACCTTC
-,TRBJ2-1,once,TRBV10-3,CAITVPDYNEQFF,TGTGCCATCACGGTTCCGGACTACAATGAGCAGTTCTTC
TRBD2,TRBJ2-7,many,TRBV20-1,CSARGTSGGGTYEQYF,TGCAGTGCTAGAGGAACTAGCGGGGGGGGTACCTACGAGCAGTACTTC
-,TRBJ1-2,-,TRBV14,CASQAEGREVGYTF,TGTGCCAGCCAGGCGGAGGGCAGGGAGGTTGGCTACACCTTC
-,TRBJ2-7,-,TRBV10-3,CAISLYAIGGYEQYF,TGTGCCATCAGTTTGTACGCGATAGGTGGCTACGAGCAGTACTTC
TRBD1,TRBJ1-4,-,TRBV2,CASSFDRGNEKLFF,TGTGCCAGCAGTTTCGACAGGGGTAATGAAAAACTGTTTTTT
-,TRBJ1-3,-,TRBV3-1,CASSQDRGPGNTIYF,TGTGCCAGCAGCCAAGATAGAGGTCCCGGAAACACCATATATTTT
-,TRBJ2-5,medium-sized,TRBV7-2,CASGDPQETQYF,TGTGCCAGCGGGGACCCACAAGAGACCCAGTACTTC
TRBD2,TRBJ2-3,-,TRBV7-3,CASSSLAGGRDAQYF,TGTGCCAGCAGCAGCCTAGCGGGGGGGCGAGATGCGCAGTATTTT
TRBD2,TRBJ2-7,-,TRBV6-5,CASSPGLAGNEQYF,TGTGCCAGCAGTCCCGGACTAGCGGGAAACGAGCAGTACTTC
-,TRBJ1-2,medium-sized,TRBV2,CASLGGLGYTF,TGTGCCAGCCTGGGCGGCCTTGGCTACACCTTC
TRBD1,TRBJ2-2,medium-sized,TRBV9,CASTGGTGSTGELFF,TGTGCCAGCACAGGGGGGACAGGGAGCACCGGGGAGCTGTTTTTT
-,TRBJ2-2,-,TRBV24-1,CATSVGGELFF,TGTGCCACCAGTGTCGGCGGGGAGCTGTTTTTT
-,TRBJ1-3,-,TRBV12-3/TRBV12-4,CASSLEQGDGNTIYF,TGTGCCAGCAGTTTAGAACAGGGCGACGGAAACACCATATATTTT
-,TRBJ1-1,-,TRBV19,CASSKRGVTEAFF,TGTGCCAGTAGTAAAAGGGGCGTCACTGAAGCTTTCTTT
-,TRBJ1-2,-,TRBV19,CASSMRGVGYTF,TGTGCCAGTAGTATGAGGGGAGTTGGCTACACCTTC
TRBD1,TRBJ1-6,-,TRBV25-1,CASSWTGAYSPLHF,TGTGCCAGCAGTTGGACAGGGGCGTATTCACCCCTCCACTTT
-,TRBJ2-2,many,TRBV6-6,CASSSGGPTGELFF,TGTGCCAGCAGTTCGGGGGGCCCCACCGGGGAGCTGTTTTTT
TRBD2,TRBJ2-3,few,TRBV7-9,CASSRGLAGRDTQYF,TGTGCCAGCAGCCGGGGACTAGCGGGAAGAGATACGCAGTATTTT
-,TRBJ2-7,-,TRBV10-3,CAISEGRTNSYEQYF,TGTGCCATCAGTGAGGGGAGAACGAACTCCTACGAGCAGTACTTC
-,TRBJ2-1,many,TRBV24-1,CATRSDGHNEQFF,TGTGCCACCAGGTCCGACGGCCACAATGAGCAGTTCTTC
-,TRBJ2-5,medium-sized,TRBV7-2,CASSLRGGSQGGGKTQYF,TGTGCCAGCAGCTTACGCGGGGGGAGCCAGGGGGGCGGGAAGACCCAGTACTTC